This T cell receptor (beta chain) was obtained from a study of cytomegalovirus exposure and HLA in healthy donors. This CDR3 has 15 amino acids. Unmatched junction bases numbered 10, after V lost 3 bases and J lost 5 bases. The V gene's germline CDR1 is LNHDA and CDR2 SQIVND (reference sequence). PCR used 60 Vbeta primers and 13 Jbeta primers. Repertoires were generated with immunoSEQ multiplex PCR, while TCRdb's copy carries only in-frame clones and drops some. The sample holds roughly 180,000 clones, approximately 88% seen once. The specimen was PBMCs. The clonotype comes from a man aged 30 to 45 in good health and CMV-seronegative. The chain links TRBV19 to TRBJ2-7; 7 positions match TRBD2. CDR3 sequence reads: CASSMGGRAGNEQYF. The CDR3 DNA sequence: TGTGCCAGTAGTATGGGGGGGAGGGCGGGAAACGAGCAGTACTTC.